This TCR beta chain was found in a study of T cells after somatic rescue of genetic block (dated by TCRdb to about 2020). A note on the overall study: What the study looked at was long-term robustness, specifically in a T-cell system that came about through somatic rescue of a genetic block in T-cell development.

Libraries were made using the immunoSEQ multiplex PCR assay. The table was pulled from immuneACCESS by TCRdb, which kept in-frame rearrangements only. Such tables lose some clones; where checked, under half of the loss comes from unresolved V genes, and the rest has no known cause. This sample lists about 110,000 clones; 75% to 95% were detected once. Jointly, the top ten make up roughly 1.5% of the sample. Via the germline V gene, CDR1 is MNHEY and CDR2 SVGAGI. Trimming at the junction amounts to 5 bases on V and 5 bases on J, and the germline ends lie 9 bases apart. From the cysteine up to the phenylalanine, the CDR3 has a length of 12 residues. Just CDR3 DNA is preserved here, 36 bases in frame from base 1. This clone has more than one count but fewer than ten. Its recognized antigen is unknown. The input lacks base qualities; no much larger clone sits a single base away.

The receptor was isolated from a woman under 30. Input material: peripheral blood mononuclear cells (PBMCs). The chain is encoded by TRBV6-5 joined to TRBJ1-1; TRBD1 is a weak D gene call, 5 bases matching. CDR3 region: CASSPGGTEAFF. In nucleotide form, the sequence is TGTGCCAGCAGTCCGGGGGGGACTGAAGCTTTCTTT.